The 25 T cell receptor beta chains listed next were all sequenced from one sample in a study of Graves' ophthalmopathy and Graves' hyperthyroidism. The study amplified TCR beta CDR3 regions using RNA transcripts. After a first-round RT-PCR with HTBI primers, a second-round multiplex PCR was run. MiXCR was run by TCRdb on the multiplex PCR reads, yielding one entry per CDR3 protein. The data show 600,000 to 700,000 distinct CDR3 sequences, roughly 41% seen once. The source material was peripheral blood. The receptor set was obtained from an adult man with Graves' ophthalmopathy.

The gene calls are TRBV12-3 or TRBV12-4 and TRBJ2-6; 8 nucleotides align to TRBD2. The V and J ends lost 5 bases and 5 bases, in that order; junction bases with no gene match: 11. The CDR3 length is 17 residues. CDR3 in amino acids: CASSPEGSSGRANVLTF. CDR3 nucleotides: TGTGCCAGCAGTCCTGAGGGGAGTAGCGGGAGGGCCAACGTCCTGACTTTC.

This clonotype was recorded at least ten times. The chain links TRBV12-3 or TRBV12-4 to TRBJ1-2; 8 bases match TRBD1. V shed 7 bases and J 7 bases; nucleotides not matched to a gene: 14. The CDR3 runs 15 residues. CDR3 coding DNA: TGTGCCAGCACCCACGGGGGACAGGTGATTTCTGGCTACACCTTC. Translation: CASTHGGQVISGYTF.

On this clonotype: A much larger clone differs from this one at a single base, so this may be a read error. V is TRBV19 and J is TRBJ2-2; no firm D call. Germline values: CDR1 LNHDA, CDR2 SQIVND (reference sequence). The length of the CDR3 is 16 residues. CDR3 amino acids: CASSIALTLNTRELFF. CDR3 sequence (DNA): TGTGCCAGTAGTATCGCGCTCACCTTGAACACCAGGGAGCTGTTTTTT.

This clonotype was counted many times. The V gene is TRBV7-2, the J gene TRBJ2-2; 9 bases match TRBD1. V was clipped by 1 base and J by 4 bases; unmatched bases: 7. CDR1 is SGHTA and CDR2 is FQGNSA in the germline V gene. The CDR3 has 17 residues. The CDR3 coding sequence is TGTGCCAGCAGCTTAGGGGTTGGGGACAGGGCCACCGGGGAGCTGTTTTTT. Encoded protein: CASSLGVGDRATGELFF.

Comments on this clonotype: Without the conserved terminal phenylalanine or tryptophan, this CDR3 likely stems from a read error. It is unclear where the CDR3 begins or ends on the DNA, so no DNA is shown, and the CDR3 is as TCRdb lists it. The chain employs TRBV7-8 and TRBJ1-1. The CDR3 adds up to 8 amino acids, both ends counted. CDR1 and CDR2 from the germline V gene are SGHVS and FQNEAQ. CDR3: CASSLGGG.

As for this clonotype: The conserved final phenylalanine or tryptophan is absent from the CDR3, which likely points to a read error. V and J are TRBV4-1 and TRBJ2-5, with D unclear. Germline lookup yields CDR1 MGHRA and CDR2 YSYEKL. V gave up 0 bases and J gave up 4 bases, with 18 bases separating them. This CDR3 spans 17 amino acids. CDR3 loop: CASSQDPGAIDRETQYL. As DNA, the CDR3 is TGCGCCAGCAGCCAAGATCCAGGCGCCATTGATAGAGAGACCCAGTACCTC.

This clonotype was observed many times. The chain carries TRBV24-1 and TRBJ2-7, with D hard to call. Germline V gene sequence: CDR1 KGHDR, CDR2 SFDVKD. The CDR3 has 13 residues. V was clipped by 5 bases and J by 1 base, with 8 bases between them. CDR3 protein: CATSGPSSYEQYF. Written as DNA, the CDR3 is TGTGCCACCAGTGGGCCCAGTTCCTACGAGCAGTACTTC.

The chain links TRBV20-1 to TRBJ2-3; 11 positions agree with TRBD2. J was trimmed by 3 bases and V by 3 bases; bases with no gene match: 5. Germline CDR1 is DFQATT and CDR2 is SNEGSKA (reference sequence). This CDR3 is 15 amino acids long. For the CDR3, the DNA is TGCAGTGCTAGCAGAGGGACTAGCGGAACAGATACGCAGTATTTT. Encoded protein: CSASRGTSGTDTQYF.

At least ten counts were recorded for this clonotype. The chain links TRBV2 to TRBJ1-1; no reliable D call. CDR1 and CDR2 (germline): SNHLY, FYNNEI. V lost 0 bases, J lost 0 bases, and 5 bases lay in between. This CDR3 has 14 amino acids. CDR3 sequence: CASSEASVNTEAFF. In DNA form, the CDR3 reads TGTGCCAGCAGTGAAGCATCAGTGAACACTGAAGCTTTCTTT.

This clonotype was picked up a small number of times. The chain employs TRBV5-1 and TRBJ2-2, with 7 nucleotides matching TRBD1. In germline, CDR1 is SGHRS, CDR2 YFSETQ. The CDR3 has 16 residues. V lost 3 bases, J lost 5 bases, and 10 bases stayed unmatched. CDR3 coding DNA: TGCGCCAGCAGCTCGCCCGACAGGGTCCGGACCGGGGAGCTGTTTTTT. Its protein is CASSSPDRVRTGELFF. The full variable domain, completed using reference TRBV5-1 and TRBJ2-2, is KAGVTQTPRYLIKTRGQQVTLSCSPISGHRSVSWYQQTPGQGLQFLFEYFSETQRNKGNFPGRFSGRQFSNSRSEMNVSTLELGDSALYLCASSSPDRVRTGELFFGEGSRLTVL.

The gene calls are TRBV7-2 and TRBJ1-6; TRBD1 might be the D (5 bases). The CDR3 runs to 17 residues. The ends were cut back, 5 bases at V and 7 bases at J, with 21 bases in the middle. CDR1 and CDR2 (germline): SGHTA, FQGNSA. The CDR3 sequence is CASSRARKTDTNSPLHF. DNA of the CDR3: TGTGCCAGCAGCCGTGCTAGGAAGACAGACACGAATTCACCCCTCCACTTT. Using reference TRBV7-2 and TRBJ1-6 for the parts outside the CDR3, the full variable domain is GAGVSQSPSNKVTEKGKDVELRCDPISGHTALYWYRQSLGQGLEFLIYFQGNSAPDKSGLPSDRFSAERTGGSVSTLTIQRTQQEDSAVYLCASSRARKTDTNSPLHFGNGTRLTVT.

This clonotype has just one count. In nucleotides, the CDR3 is TGTGCCAGCAGCCCGGGACAGGGAAGAGGCTATGGCTACACCTTC. Translation gives CASSPGQGRGYGYTF. The V call is TRBV5-6, the J call TRBJ1-2; the match to TRBD1 covers 9 bases. From germline, CDR1 is SGHDT and CDR2 YYEEEE. V trimming: 4 bases; J trimming: 4 bases; junction bases outside the gene matches: 8. The CDR3 is 15 amino acids.

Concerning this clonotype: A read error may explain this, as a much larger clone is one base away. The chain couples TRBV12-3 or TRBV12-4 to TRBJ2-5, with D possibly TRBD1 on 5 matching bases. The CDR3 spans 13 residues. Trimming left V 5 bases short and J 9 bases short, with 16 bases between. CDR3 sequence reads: CASSGQGRWAQYF. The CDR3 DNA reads TGTGCCAGCAGTGGGCAGGGAAGGTGGGCCCAGTACTTC.

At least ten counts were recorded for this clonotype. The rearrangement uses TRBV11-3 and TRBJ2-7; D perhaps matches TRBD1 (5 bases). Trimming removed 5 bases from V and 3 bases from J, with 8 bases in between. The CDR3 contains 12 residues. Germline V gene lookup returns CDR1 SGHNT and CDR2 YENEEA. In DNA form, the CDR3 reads TGTGCCAGCAGCCCCAGGGTCTACGAGCAGTACTTC. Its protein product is CASSPRVYEQYF.

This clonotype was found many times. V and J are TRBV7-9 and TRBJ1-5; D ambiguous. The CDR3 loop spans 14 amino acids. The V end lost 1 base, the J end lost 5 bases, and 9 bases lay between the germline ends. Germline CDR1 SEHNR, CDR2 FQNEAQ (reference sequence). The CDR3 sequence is CASSLGHSDQPQHF. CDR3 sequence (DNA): TGTGCCAGCAGCTTAGGGCACTCCGATCAGCCCCAGCATTTT.

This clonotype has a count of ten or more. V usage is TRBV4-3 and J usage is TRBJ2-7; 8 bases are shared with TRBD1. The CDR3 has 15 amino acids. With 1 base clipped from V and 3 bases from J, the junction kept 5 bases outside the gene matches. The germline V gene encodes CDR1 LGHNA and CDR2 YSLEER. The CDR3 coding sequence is TGCGCCAGCAGCCAAGTTGCAGGGGGCAGCTACGAGCAGTACTTC. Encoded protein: CASSQVAGGSYEQYF.

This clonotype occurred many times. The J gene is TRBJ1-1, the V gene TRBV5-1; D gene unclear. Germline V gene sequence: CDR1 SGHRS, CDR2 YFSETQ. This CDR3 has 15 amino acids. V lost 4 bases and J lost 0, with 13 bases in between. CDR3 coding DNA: TGCGCCAGCAGCGCTGATGGGGTATTGAACACTGAAGCTTTCTTT. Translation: CASSADGVLNTEAFF.

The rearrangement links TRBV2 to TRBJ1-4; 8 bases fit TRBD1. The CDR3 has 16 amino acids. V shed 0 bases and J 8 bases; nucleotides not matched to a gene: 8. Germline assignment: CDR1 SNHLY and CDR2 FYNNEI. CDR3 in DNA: TGTGCCAGCAGTGAAGCCTTCCAGGGGGCGAGGGAAAAACTGTTTTTT. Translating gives CASSEAFQGAREKLFF.

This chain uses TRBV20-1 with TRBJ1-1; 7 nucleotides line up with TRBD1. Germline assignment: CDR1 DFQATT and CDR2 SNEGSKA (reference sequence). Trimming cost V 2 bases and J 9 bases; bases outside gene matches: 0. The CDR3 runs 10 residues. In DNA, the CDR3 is TGCAGTGCTAGAAGGGGGCAAGCTTTCTTT. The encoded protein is CSARRGQAFF.

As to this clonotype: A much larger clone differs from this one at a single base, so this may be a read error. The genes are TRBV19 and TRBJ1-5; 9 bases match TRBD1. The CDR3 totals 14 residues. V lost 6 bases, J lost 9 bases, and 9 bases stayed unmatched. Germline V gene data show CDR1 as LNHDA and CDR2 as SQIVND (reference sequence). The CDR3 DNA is TGTGCCAGTAGGACAGGGGGGGCATCACGGCCCCAGCATTTT. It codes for CASRTGGASRPQHF. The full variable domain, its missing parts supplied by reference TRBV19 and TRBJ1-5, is DGGITQSPKYLFRKEGQNVTLSCEQNLNHDAMYWYRQDPGQGLRLIYYSQIVNDFQKGDIAEGYSVSREKKESFPLTVTSAQKNPTAFYLCASRTGGASRPQHFGDGTRLSIL.

CDR3 nucleotide sequence: TGTGCCAGCAGACCTACGACAGGGGGCCCCTACGAGCAGTACTTC. Its translation is CASRPTTGGPYEQYF. This chain joins TRBV10-3 and TRBJ2-7, with 10 positions matching TRBD1. This CDR3 has 15 residues. J lost 2 bases, V lost 10 bases, and 11 bases had no gene match. Germline V gives CDR1 ENHRY, CDR2 SYGVKD.

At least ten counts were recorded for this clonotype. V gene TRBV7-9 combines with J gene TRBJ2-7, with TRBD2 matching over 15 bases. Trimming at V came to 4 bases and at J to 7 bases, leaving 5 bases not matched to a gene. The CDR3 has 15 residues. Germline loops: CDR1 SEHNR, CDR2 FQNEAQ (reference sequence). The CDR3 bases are TGTGCCAGCAGCTCCTATGGGACTAGCGGGGGGGAGCAGTACTTC. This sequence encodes CASSSYGTSGGEQYF.

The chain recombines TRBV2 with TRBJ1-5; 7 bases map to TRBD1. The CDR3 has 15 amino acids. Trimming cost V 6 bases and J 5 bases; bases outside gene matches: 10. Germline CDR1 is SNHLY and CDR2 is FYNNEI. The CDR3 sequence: CASRRLQGFDQPQHF. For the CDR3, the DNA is TGTGCCAGCAGACGACTACAGGGGTTCGATCAGCCCCAGCATTTT.

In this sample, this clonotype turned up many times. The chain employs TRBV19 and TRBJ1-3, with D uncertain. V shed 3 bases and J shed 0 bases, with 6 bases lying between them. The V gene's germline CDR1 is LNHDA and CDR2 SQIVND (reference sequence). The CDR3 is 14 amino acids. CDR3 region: CASSMVPSGNTIYF. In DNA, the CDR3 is TGTGCCAGTAGTATGGTCCCCTCTGGAAACACCATATATTTT. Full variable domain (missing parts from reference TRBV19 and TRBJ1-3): DGGITQSPKYLFRKEGQNVTLSCEQNLNHDAMYWYRQDPGQGLRLIYYSQIVNDFQKGDIAEGYSVSREKKESFPLTVTSAQKNPTAFYLCASSMVPSGNTIYFGEGSWLTVV.

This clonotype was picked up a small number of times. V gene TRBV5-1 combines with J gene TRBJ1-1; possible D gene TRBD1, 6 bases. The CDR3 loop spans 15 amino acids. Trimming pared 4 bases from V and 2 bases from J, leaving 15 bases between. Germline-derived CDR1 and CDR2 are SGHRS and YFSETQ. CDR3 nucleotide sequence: TGCGCCAGCAGCGCAGGACAGAAAATAAACACTGAAGCTTTCTTT. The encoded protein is CASSAGQKINTEAFF. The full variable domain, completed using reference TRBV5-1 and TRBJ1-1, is KAGVTQTPRYLIKTRGQQVTLSCSPISGHRSVSWYQQTPGQGLQFLFEYFSETQRNKGNFPGRFSGRQFSNSRSEMNVSTLELGDSALYLCASSAGQKINTEAFFGQGTRLTVV.